A selection of T cell receptor beta chains follows, all from one sample in a study of beta chain features in type 1 diabetes. Measured with immunoSEQ multiplex PCR; TCRdb has only the in-frame clones, and not every one. The sample consists of roughly 240,000 clones, 68% of them appearing once. The source material was naive CD4+ T cells from blood. These receptors were obtained from a man aged 25 to 45 in good health. The CDR3 runs from the conserved cysteine through the conserved F or W. A D gene is named only where the DNA matches it firmly.

d_call	v_call	j_call	cdr3_aa
-	TRBV30	TRBJ1-1	CAWRVNTEAFF
TRBD1	TRBV29-1	TRBJ2-3	CSVGDRSPDTQYF
-	TRBV25-1	TRBJ2-7	CASSPGRLHYEQYF
-	TRBV4-1	TRBJ2-1	CASSQTPFRPEYNEQFF
-	TRBV7-9	TRBJ2-1	CASSLESGGWLYNEQFF
TRBD2	TRBV9	TRBJ2-3	CASSVLAGGDTQYF
TRBD2	TRBV7-9	TRBJ2-7	CASSLATSGDEQYF
-	TRBV30	TRBJ2-3	CAWSEPGRTTDTQYF
TRBD1	TRBV30	TRBJ1-3	CAWSRTGGAGNTIYF
TRBD1	TRBV27	TRBJ2-7	CASRGRGHEQYF
TRBD1	TRBV29-1	TRBJ1-5	CSVAGGSNQPQHF
-	TRBV7-2	TRBJ2-1	CASSGVSSYNEQFF
-	TRBV6-1	TRBJ1-6	CASKGVVNSPLHF
-	TRBV5-1	TRBJ2-6	CASSLPDPVLTF
TRBD1	TRBV9	TRBJ2-1	CASSVEAGGSGQFF
-	TRBV18	TRBJ2-1	CASSPPVANEQFF
TRBD2	TRBV20-1	TRBJ2-7	CSLAGRNEQYF
TRBD1	TRBV28	TRBJ2-7	CASSLSPDRVRGEQYF
-	TRBV2	TRBJ2-3	CACTVGPYTDTQYF
-	TRBV14	TRBJ2-1	CASSHYARAGTGNEQFF
-	TRBV7-6	TRBJ2-3	CASRDRLADTQYF
-	TRBV30	TRBJ2-1	CAWSVSPFWEAGRLNEQFF
-	TRBV5-4	TRBJ2-1	CASSVTGTPIKFF
-	TRBV29-1	TRBJ2-5	CSVRSGGGETQYF
-	TRBV30	TRBJ2-7	CAWSPNYEQYF
-	TRBV11-2	TRBJ2-1	CASSPRLASLIYNEQFF
TRBD2	TRBV4-1	TRBJ2-1	CASSQDPTSGRLSGSYNEQFF
-	TRBV30	TRBJ2-5	CAWNGAVQETQYF
-	TRBV15	TRBJ2-7	CATRSWGEYEQYF
-	TRBV29-1	TRBJ2-7	CSVVGTPFDYEQYF
-	TRBV18	TRBJ2-1	CASSPRAGPQQFF
-	TRBV5-1	TRBJ2-1	CASSLAPGQSNEQFF
-	TRBV29-1	TRBJ2-4	CSVEDRLDQYF
TRBD2	TRBV30	TRBJ2-1	CAWSPSASGRHEQFF
TRBD1	TRBV9	TRBJ2-3	CASSPDRAYSDTQYF
-	TRBV25-1	TRBJ2-6	CASTRAGANVLTF
-	TRBV6-6	TRBJ1-5	CASSYTQGYGAQHF